This entry lists 10 T cell receptor beta chains sequenced from one sample in a study of cytotoxic CD8 clonotypes in ibrutinib-treated CLL. The data were produced by immunoSEQ multiplex PCR, yet TCRdb's version contains in-frame clones alone and is incomplete. The table lists hundreds of thousands of clones, just under 80% of them singletons, with 5% to 7% in the top ten. The source was PBMCs, collected before ibrutinib treatment. These receptors were taken from a human donor with chronic lymphocytic leukemia.

The chain employs TRBV4-3 and TRBJ1-1; D uncertain. V lost 1 base and J lost 4, with 10 bases in between. CDR1 and CDR2 from the germline V gene are LGHNA and YSLEER. The CDR3 runs to 14 residues. The CDR3 sequence: CASSQVAEITEAFF. The CDR3 nucleotides read TGCGCCAGCAGCCAAGTTGCGGAAATCACTGAAGCTTTCTTT.

This rearrangement joins TRBV18 to TRBJ2-7, with D perhaps TRBD1 (5 bases). Trimming removed 2 bases from V and 7 bases from J, with 12 bases in between. CDR1 and CDR2 from the germline V gene are KGHSH and LQKENI. CDR3 length equals 13 residues. CDR3 DNA: TGTGCCAGCTCACCAAGCGACAGAAGGGAGCAGTACTTC. Its translation is CASSPSDRREQYF.

The V call is TRBV4-2, the J call TRBJ2-2, with D perhaps matching TRBD2 (6 bases). This CDR3 comprises 16 residues. The germline V and J ends were trimmed by 1 base and 0 bases, with 9 bases remaining between them. Germline V gene lookup returns CDR1 LGHNA and CDR2 YNFKEQ. The CDR3 DNA reads as TGTGCCAGCAGCCAAGTTAGCGGAGCGAACACCGGGGAGCTGTTTTTT. Amino acids: CASSQVSGANTGELFF.

This chain uses TRBV7-6 with TRBJ2-3, with 14 bases matching TRBD2. The V and J ends lost 5 bases and 6 bases, in that order; junction bases with no gene match: 10. The CDR3 has 17 amino acids. Germline CDR1 SGHVS, CDR2 FNYEAQ. CDR3 bases: TGTGCCAGCAGCCCCCGGACTAGCGGGAGGAGAAGGGATACGCAGTATTTT. The encoded protein is CASSPRTSGRRRDTQYF.

This chain joins TRBV5-4 and TRBJ1-3; D may be TRBD1 (6 bases). The V gene's germline CDR1 is SGHNT and CDR2 YYREEE (reference sequence). The CDR3 sequence is 15 residues long. V lost 6 bases and J lost 3, with 16 bases in between. Here the CDR3 reads CASNTGGEGGNTIYF. The CDR3 region has the DNA TGTGCCAGCAATACCGGGGGCGAGGGTGGAAACACCATATATTTT.

The sample holds one count of this clone. This chain joins TRBV30 and TRBJ2-3, with D perhaps matching TRBD2 (6 bases). Germline CDR1 reads GTSNPN; CDR2 reads SVGIG (reference sequence). Trimming took 5 bases from V and 0 from J, leaving 12 bases between them. The CDR3 has 14 residues. The CDR3 DNA reads TGTGCCTGGCGGGAGATCAGTAGCACAGATACGCAGTATTTT. This encodes CAWREISSTDTQYF. Filled out from reference TRBV30 and TRBJ2-3, the complete variable domain reads SQTIHQWPATLVQPVGSPLSLECTVEGTSNPNLYWYRQAAGRGLQLLFYSVGIGQISSEVPQNLSASRPQDRQFILSSKKLLLSDSGFYLCAWREISSTDTQYFGPGTRLTVL.

The rearrangement uses TRBV7-9 and TRBJ2-7, with 7 bases aligning to TRBD1. The CDR3 is 15 amino acids. Germline assignment: CDR1 SEHNR and CDR2 FQNEAQ (reference sequence). J gave up 2 bases and V 2 bases, and 6 bases lay outside the gene matches. CDR3: CASSLNEGAAYEQYF. CDR3 DNA sequence: TGTGCCAGCAGCTTAAACGAGGGGGCTGCCTACGAGCAGTACTTC.

This clone was found a few times. The CDR3 nucleotides read TGTGCCAGCAGTCCACGGTTGGTCACCTACGAGCAGTACTTC. It encodes CASSPRLVTYEQYF. The rearrangement joins TRBV27 to TRBJ2-7; the D is unclear. Germline loops: CDR1 MNHEY, CDR2 SMNVEV (reference sequence). The CDR3 is 14 residues long. V was shortened by 5 bases and J by 2 bases, with 13 bases between the two germline ends.

The table lists this clone with a count of one. V is TRBV28 and J is TRBJ2-1; D is uncertain. Trimming left V 9 bases short and J 0 bases short, with 9 bases between. The germline V gene has CDR1 MDHEN and CDR2 SYDVKM. The CDR3 is made up of 13 amino acids. The CDR3 DNA reads TGTGCCAGTGTTCGAACCTCCTACAATGAGCAGTTCTTC. Translating gives CASVRTSYNEQFF.

This chain connects TRBV20-1 to TRBJ2-1; no clear D. This CDR3 has 10 amino acids. Deletions cut 0 bases from V and 8 bases from J, with 2 bases between. Germline V CDR1 and CDR2: DFQATT, SNEGSKA (reference sequence). The CDR3: CSARDYEQFF. CDR3 sequence (DNA): TGCAGTGCTAGAGATTATGAGCAGTTCTTC.